This section outlines one T cell receptor (beta chain) sequence together with its context. The sample comes from a study of identical twins. Each CDR3 protein is one row after TCRdb ran MiXCR on the 5' RACE reads. Among 450,000 to 650,000 distinct CDR3 sequences listed, roughly 15% were seen once. Trimming took 10 bases from V and 6 from J; bases not matched to a gene: 11. The CDR3 spans 13 residues. The sample was also linked to a second study, of yellow fever vaccine responses in identical twins.

This sequence originates from a woman under 30 in good health. V usage is TRBV12-3 or TRBV12-4 and J usage is TRBJ1-1; 7 bases align to TRBD1. The sample comprised CD4+ T cells sorted from blood. CDR3 sequence reads: CANSRGQISEAFF. CDR3 DNA sequence: TGTGCCAACTCTAGGGGACAGATTTCTGAAGCTTTCTTT.